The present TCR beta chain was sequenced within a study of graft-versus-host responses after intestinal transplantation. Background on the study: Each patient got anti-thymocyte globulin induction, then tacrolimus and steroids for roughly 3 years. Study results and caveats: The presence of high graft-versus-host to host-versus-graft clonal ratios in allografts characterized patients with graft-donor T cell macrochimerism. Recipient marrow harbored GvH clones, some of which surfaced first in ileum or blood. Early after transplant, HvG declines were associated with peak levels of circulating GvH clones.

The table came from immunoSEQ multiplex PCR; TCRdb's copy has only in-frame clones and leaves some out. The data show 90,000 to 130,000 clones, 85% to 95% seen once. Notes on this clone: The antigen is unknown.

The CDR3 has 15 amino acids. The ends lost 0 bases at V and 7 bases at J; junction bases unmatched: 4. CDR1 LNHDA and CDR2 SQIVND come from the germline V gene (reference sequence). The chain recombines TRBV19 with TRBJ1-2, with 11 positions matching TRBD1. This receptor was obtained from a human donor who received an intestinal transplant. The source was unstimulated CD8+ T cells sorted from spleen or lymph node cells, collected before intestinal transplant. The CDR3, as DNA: TGTGCCAGTAGTATAGACGGACAGGGGGCGCTTGGCTACACCTTC. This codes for CASSIDGQGALGYTF. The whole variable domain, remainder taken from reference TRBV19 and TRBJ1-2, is DGGITQSPKYLFRKEGQNVTLSCEQNLNHDAMYWYRQDPGQGLRLIYYSQIVNDFQKGDIAEGYSVSREKKESFPLTVTSAQKNPTAFYLCASSIDGQGALGYTFGSGTRLTVV.